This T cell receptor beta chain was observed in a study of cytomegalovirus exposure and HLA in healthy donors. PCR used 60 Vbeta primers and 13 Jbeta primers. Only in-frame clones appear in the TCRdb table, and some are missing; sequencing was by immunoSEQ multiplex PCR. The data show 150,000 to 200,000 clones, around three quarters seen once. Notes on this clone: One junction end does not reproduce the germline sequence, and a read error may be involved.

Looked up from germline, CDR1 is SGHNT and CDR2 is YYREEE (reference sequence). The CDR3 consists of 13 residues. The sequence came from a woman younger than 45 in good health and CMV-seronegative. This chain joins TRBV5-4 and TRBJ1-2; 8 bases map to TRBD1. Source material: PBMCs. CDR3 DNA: TGTGCCAGCAGCCTCGGACAGGGCTATGGCTACCCCTTC. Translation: CASSLGQGYGYPF.